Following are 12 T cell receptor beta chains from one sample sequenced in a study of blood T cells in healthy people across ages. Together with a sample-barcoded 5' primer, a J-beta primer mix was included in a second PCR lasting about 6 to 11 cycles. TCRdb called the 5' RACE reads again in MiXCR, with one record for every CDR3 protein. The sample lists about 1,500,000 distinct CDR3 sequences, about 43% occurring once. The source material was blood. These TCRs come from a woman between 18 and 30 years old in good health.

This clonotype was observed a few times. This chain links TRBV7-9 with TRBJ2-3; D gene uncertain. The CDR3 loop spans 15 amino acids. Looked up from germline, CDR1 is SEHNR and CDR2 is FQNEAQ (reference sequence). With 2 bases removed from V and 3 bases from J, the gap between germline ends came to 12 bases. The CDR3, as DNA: TGTGCCAGCAGCTTAACTGCTATCTTTACAGATACGCAGTATTTT. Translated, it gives CASSLTAIFTDTQYF. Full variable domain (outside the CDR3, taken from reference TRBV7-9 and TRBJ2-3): DTGVSQNPRHKITKRGQNVTFRCDPISEHNRLYWYRQTLGQGPEFLTYFQNEAQLEKSRLLSDRFSAERPKGSFSTLEIQRTEQGDSAMYLCASSLTAIFTDTQYFGPGTRLTVL.

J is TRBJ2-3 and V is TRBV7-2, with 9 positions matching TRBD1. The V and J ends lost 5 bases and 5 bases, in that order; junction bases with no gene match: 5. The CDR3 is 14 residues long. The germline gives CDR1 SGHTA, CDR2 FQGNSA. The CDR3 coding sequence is TGTGCCAGCAGCGTGACAGGGGGGAAAGATACGCAGTATTTT. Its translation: CASSVTGGKDTQYF.

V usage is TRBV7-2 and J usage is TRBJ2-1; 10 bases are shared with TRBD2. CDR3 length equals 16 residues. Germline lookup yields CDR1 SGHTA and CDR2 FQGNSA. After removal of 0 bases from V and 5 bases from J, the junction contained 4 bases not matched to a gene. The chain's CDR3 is CASSLALAGADNEQFF. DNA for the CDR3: TGTGCCAGCAGCTTAGCGCTAGCGGGAGCTGACAATGAGCAGTTCTTC.

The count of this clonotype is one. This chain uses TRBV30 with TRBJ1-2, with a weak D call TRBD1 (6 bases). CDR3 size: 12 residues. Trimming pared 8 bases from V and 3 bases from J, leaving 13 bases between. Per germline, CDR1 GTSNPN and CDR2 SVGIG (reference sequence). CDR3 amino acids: CAREAGDYGYTF. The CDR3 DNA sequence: TGTGCCCGGGAAGCAGGGGACTATGGCTACACCTTC.

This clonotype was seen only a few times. CDR3 DNA sequence: TGCGCCAGCAGCTTGGCCCAGGGGGCTTGGAACACTGAAGCTTTCTTT. Protein sequence: CASSLAQGAWNTEAFF. The V call is TRBV5-1, the J call TRBJ1-1; 8 bases line up with TRBD1. With V trimmed by 0 bases and J by 1 base, 5 bases remained unmatched. CDR1 is SGHRS and CDR2 is YFSETQ in the germline V gene. The CDR3 is 16 residues long.

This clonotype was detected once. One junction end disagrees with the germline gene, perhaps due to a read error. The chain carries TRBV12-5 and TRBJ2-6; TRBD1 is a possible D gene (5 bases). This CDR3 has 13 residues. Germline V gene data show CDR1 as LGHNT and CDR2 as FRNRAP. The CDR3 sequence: CASANSGANVPTF. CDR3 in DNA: TGTGCTAGCGCCAACTCTGGGGCCAACGTCCCGACTTTC.

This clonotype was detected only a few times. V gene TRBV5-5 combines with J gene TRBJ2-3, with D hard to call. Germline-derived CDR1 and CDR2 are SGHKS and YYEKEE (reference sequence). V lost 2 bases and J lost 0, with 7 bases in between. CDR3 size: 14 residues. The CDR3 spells CASSLAISTDTQYF. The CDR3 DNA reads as TGTGCCAGCAGCTTAGCGATAAGCACAGATACGCAGTATTTT.

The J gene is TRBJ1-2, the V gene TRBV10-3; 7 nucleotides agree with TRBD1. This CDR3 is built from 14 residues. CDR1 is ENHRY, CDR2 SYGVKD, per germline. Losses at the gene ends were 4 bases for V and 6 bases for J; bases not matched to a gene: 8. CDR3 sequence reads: CAISAHGTDNGYTF. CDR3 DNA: TGTGCCATCAGTGCTCACGGGACAGATAATGGCTACACCTTC.

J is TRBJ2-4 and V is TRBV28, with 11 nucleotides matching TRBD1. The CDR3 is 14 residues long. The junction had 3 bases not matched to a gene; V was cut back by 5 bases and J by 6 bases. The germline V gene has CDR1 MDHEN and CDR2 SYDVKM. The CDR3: CASSRTGGGNIQYF. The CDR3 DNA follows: TGTGCCAGCAGTCGGACAGGGGGCGGAAACATTCAGTACTTC.

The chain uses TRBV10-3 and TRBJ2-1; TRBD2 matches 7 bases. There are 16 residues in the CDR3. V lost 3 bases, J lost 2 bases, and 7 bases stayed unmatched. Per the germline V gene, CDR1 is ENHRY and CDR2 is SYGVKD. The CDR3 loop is CAISDPSGDPYNEQFF. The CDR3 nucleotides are TGTGCCATCAGTGATCCGAGCGGGGACCCCTACAATGAGCAGTTCTTC.

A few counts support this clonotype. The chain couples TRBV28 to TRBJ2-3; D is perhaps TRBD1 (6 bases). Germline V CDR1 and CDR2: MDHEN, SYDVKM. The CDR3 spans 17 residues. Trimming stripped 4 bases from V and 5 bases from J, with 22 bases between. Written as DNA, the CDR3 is TGTGCCAGCAGTTCCTTACCGAGGGGGAGAATAGGAGATACGCAGTATTTT. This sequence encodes CASSSLPRGRIGDTQYF.

The CDR3 DNA sequence: TGTGCCAGCAGTTCCCCGGGGACTAGCGGGAGAGGTGAGCAGTTCTTC. This codes for CASSSPGTSGRGEQFF. V gene TRBV12-3 or TRBV12-4 combines with J gene TRBJ2-1, with 14 bases fitting TRBD2. The CDR3 sequence is 16 residues long. V lost 4 bases, J lost 9 bases, and 8 bases stayed unmatched.